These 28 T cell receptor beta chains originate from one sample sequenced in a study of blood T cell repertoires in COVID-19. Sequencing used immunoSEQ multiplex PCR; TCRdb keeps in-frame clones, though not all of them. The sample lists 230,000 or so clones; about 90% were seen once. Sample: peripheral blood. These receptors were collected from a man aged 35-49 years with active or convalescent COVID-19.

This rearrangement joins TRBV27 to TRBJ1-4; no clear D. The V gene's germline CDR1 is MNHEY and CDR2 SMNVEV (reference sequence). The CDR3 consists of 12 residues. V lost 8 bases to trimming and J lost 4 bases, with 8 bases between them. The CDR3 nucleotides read TGTGCCAGCGGACGGGGTAATGAAAAACTGTTTTTT. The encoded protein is CASGRGNEKLFF.

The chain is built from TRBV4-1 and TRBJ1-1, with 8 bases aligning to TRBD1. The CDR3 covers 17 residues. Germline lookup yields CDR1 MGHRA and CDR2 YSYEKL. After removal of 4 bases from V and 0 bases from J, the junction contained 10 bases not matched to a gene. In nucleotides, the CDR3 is TGCGCCAGCAGCCGTGTAACAGGGGGTGAGATGAACACTGAAGCTTTCTTT. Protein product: CASSRVTGGEMNTEAFF.

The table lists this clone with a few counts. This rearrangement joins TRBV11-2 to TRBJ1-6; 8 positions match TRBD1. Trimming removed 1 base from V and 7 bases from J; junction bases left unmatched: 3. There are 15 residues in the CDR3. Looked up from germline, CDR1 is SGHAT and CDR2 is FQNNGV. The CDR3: CASSLAHRGNSPLHF. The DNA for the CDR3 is TGTGCCAGCAGCTTAGCCCACAGGGGGAATTCACCCCTCCACTTT.

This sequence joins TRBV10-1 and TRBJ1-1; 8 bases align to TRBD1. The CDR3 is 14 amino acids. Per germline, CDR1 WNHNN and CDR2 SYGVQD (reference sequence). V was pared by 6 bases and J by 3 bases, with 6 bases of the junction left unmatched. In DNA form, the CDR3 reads TGCGCCAGCAGCCTCCCGACAGGGGACACTGAAGCTTTCTTT. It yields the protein CASSLPTGDTEAFF.

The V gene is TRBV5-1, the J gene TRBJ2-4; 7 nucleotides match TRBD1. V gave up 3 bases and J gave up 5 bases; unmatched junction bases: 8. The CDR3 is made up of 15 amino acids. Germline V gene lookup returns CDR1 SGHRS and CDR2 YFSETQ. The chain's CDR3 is CASSSGTGQQNIQYF. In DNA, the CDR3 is TGCGCCAGCAGCTCCGGGACGGGACAGCAAAACATTCAGTACTTC.

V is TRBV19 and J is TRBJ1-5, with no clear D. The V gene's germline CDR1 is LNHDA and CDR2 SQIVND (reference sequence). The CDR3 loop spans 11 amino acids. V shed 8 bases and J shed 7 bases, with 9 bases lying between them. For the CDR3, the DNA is TGTGCCAGTTCAGGATCCCAGCCCCAGCATTTT. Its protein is CASSGSQPQHF.

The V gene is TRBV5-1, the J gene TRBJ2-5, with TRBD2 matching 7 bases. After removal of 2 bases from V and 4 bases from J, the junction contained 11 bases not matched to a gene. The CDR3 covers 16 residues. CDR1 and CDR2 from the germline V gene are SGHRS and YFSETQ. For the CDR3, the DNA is TGCGCCAGCAGCTTCGGTGGGTCGGGACTATTAGAGACCCAGTACTTC. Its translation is CASSFGGSGLLETQYF.

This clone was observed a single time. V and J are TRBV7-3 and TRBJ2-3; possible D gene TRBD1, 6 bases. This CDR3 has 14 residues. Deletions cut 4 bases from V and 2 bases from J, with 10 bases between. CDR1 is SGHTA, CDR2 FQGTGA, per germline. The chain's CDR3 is CASSSGTNTDTQYF. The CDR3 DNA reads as TGTGCCAGCAGCTCCGGGACAAACACAGATACGCAGTATTTT.

The CDR3 protein is CASSVGPGPNIQYF. CDR3 nucleotides: TGTGCCAGCAGTGTAGGCCCAGGTCCTAACATTCAGTACTTC. The chain carries TRBV2 and TRBJ2-4; D is ambiguous. V lost 4 bases and J 7 bases, leaving 14 bases between the germline ends. CDR3 length: 14 residues. Germline assignment: CDR1 SNHLY and CDR2 FYNNEI.

The CDR3 here is CATAIAGGYNEQFF. Here the CDR3 DNA reads TGTGCTACCGCGATAGCGGGAGGTTACAATGAGCAGTTCTTC. The chain recombines TRBV27 with TRBJ2-1; 10 bases agree with TRBD2. Germline V CDR1 and CDR2: MNHEY, SMNVEV (reference sequence). The CDR3 extends over 14 amino acids.

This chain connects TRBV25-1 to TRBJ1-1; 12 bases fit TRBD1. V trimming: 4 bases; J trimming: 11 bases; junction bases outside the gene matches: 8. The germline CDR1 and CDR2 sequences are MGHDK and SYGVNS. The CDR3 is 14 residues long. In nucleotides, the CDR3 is TGTGCCAGCAGTGGGGCTGGGACAGGGGGCCGGGCTTTCTTT. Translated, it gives CASSGAGTGGRAFF.

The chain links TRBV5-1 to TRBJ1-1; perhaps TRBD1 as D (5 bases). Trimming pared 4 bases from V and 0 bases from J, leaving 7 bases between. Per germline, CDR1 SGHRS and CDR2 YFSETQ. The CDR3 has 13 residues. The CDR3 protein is CASSPGVNTEAFF. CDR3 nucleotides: TGCGCCAGCAGCCCGGGGGTGAACACTGAAGCTTTCTTT.

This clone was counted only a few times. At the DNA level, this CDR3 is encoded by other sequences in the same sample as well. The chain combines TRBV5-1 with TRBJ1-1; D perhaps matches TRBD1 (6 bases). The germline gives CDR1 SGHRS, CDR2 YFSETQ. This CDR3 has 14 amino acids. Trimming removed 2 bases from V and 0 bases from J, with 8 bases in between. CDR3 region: CASSLDRLNTEAFF. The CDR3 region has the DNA TGCGCCAGCAGCTTAGACAGGCTGAACACTGAAGCTTTCTTT.

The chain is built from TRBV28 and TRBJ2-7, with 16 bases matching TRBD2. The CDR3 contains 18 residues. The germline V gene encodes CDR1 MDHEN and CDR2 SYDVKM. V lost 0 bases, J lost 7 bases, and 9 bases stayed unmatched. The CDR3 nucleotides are TGTGCCAGCAGTTTATGGGGGACTAGCGGGAGGGCCGCGGGTGAGCAGTACTTC. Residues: CASSLWGTSGRAAGEQYF.

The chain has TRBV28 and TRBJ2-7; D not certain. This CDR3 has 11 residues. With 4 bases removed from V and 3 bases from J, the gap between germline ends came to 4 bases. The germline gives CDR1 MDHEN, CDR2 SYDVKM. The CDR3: CASSSSYEQYF. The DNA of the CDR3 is TGTGCCAGCAGTTCCAGCTACGAGCAGTACTTC.

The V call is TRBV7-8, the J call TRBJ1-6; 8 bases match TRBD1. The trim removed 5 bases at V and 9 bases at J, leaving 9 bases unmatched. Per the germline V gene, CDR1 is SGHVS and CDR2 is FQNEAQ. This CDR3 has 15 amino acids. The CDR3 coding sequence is TGTGCCAGCAGCCCCCGAACAGGGGGGGGTTCACCCCTCCACTTT. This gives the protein CASSPRTGGGSPLHF.

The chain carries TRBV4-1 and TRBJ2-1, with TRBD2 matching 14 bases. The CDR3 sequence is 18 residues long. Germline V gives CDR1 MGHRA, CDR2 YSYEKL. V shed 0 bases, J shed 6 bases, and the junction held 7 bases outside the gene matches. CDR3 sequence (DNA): TGCGCCAGCAGCCAAGAGGTGACTAGCGGGGGGGCAATCAATGAGCAGTTCTTC. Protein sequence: CASSQEVTSGGAINEQFF.

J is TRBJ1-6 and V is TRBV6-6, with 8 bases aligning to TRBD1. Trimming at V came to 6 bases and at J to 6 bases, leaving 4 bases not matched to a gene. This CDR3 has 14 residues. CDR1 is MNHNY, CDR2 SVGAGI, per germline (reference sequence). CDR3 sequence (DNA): TGTGCCAGCAGCTGGACAGGGTCTAATTCACCCCTCCACTTT. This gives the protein CASSWTGSNSPLHF.

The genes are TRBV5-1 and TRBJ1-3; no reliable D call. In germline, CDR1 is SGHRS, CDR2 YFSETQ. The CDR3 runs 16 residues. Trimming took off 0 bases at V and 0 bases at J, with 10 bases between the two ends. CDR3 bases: TGCGCCAGCAGCTTGGTCCCAGGAAACTCTGGAAACACCATATATTTT. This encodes CASSLVPGNSGNTIYF.

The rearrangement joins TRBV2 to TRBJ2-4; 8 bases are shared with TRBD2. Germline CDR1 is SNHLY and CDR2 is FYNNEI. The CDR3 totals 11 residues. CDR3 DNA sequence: TGTTCGGGGGGGCGCGAAAACATTCAGTACTTC. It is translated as CSGGRENIQYF. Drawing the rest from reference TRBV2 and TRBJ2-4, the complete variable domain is EPEVTQTPSHQVTQMGQEVILRCVPISNHLYFYWYRQILGQKVEFLVSFYNNEISEKSEIFDDQFSVERPDGSNFTLKIRSTKLEDSAMYFCSGGRENIQYFGAGTRLSVL.

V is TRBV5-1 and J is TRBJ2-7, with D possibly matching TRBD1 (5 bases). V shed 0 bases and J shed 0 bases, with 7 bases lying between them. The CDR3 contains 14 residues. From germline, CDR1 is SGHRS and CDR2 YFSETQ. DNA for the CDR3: TGCGCCAGCAGCTTGGAGACAGTCTCCTACGAGCAGTACTTC. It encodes CASSLETVSYEQYF.

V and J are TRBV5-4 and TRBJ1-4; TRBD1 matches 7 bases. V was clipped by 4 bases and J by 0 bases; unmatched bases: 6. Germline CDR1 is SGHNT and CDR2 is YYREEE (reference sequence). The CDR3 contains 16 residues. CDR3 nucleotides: TGTGCCAGCAGCCAGGGGGGCCCAGCAACTAATGAAAAACTGTTTTTT. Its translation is CASSQGGPATNEKLFF.

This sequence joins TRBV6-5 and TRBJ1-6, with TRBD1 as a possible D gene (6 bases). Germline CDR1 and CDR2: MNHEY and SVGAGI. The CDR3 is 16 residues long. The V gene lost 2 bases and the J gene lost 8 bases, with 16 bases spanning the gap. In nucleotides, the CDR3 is TGTGCCAGCAGTTACGAGGGGGGGGTCATGCATTCACCCCTCCACTTT. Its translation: CASSYEGGVMHSPLHF.

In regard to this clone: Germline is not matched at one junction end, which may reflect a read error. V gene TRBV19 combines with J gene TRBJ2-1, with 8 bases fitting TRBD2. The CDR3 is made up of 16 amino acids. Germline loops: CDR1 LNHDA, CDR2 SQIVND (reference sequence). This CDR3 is CASSKGSGGLYNEQFF. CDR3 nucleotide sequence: TGTGCCAGCAGTAAGGGAAGCGGGGGCCTTTACAATGAGCAGTTCTTC.

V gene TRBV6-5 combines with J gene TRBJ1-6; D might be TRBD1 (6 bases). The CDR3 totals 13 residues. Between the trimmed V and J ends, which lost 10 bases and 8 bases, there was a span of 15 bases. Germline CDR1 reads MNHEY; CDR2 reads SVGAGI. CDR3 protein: CATHRERDSPLHF. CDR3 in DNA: TGTGCCACCCACAGGGAAAGGGATTCACCCCTCCACTTT.

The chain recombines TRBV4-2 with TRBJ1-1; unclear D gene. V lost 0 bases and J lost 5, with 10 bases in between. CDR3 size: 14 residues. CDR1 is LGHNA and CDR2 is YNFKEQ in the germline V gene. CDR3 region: CASSQDLGRTEAFF. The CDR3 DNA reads TGTGCCAGCAGCCAAGATTTGGGGAGGACTGAAGCTTTCTTT.

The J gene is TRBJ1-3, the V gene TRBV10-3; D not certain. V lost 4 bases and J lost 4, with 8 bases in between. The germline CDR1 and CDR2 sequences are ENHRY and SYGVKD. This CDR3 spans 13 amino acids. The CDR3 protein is CAISGVQGNTIYF. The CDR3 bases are TGTGCCATCAGTGGGGTACAGGGAAACACCATATATTTT.

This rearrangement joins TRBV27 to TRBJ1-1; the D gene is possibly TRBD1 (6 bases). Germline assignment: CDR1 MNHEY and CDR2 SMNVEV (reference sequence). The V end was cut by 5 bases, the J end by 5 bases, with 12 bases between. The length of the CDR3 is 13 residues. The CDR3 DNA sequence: TGTGCCAGCAGTCAGGACAGCCCAACTGAAGCTTTCTTT. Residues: CASSQDSPTEAFF.